One sample yielded the 32 T cell receptor beta chains listed below, sequenced in a study of T cell clonality in common variable immunodeficiency. Notes on the study in general: In common variable immunodeficiency, TCR beta chains reportedly carried fewer deletions and N-nucleotide insertions.

Profiling relied on immunoSEQ multiplex PCR, and the TCRdb table lists in-frame clones only, not all of them. The sample counts just over 25,000 clones, none seen once; the ten largest own approximately 24%. These receptors' targets are unknown. The specimen was peripheral blood mononuclear cells. These receptors were taken from a human donor with common variable immunodeficiency.

This clone was detected a few times. Coverage ceases 3 residues before the CDR3 finishes, and the germline J gene fills in the end. The chain combines TRBV30 with TRBJ1-4, with 8 bases that match TRBD1. V shed 2 bases and J 8 bases; nucleotides not matched to a gene: 4. CDR1 is GTSNPN, CDR2 SVGIG, per germline (reference sequence). The CDR3 has 13 residues. CDR3 region: CAWSQGAPEKLFF. The covered CDR3 bases are TGTGCCTGGAGTCAGGGGGCCCCCGAAAAA.

There are many counts of this clone. Read sequence stops 3 residues before the CDR3 end, and the germline J gene provides the missing end. V is TRBV19 and J is TRBJ1-5; tentatively, D is TRBD1 (6 bases). The CDR3 has 16 amino acids. CDR1 and CDR2 from the germline V gene are LNHDA and SQIVND (reference sequence). The ends were cut back, 5 bases at V and 1 base at J, with 15 bases in the middle. The CDR3: CASSLTDRRSNQPQHF. The CDR3 DNA, read in part, is TGTGCCAGTAGTTTGACCGACAGGAGAAGCAATCAGCCC.

This clone was counted at least ten times. The read gets to within 3 residues of the CDR3 end, and the germline J gene fills in the rest. The genes are TRBV5-1 and TRBJ2-5; D is uncertain. CDR1 and CDR2 (germline): SGHRS, YFSETQ. The CDR3 spans 16 residues. V was cut by 0 bases and J by 1 base, with 13 bases left in between. Partial CDR3 DNA: TGCGCCAGCAGCTTGGCCACGGCGGTAACCCAAGAGACC. The encoded protein is CASSLATAVTQET. The whole CDR3 protein reads CASSLATAVTQETQYF.

This clone was detected only a few times. The read stops 3 residues short of the end of the CDR3; the missing end is completed from the germline J gene. Additional DNA sequences in this sample encode the identical CDR3. The V gene is TRBV18, the J gene TRBJ1-6; D perhaps matches TRBD1 (6 bases). Germline CDR1 and CDR2: KGHSH and LQKENI. The CDR3 spans 14 residues. V was trimmed by 2 bases and J by 5 bases, leaving 7 bases between them. The CDR3 DNA, read in part, is TGTGCCAGCTCACCAACAGGGAATAATTCACCC. It encodes CASSPTGNNSP. The entire CDR3 reads CASSPTGNNSPLHF.

This clone occurred many times. The CDR3 is cut off 3 residues early in the read; its end comes from the germline J gene. The chain carries TRBV7-3 and TRBJ2-4; the match to TRBD1 covers 9 bases. V shed 5 bases, J shed 8 bases, and the junction held 4 bases outside the gene matches. The CDR3 is made up of 13 amino acids. Germline loops: CDR1 SGHTA, CDR2 FQGTGA. The CDR3: CASSIQGAYIQYF. The covered CDR3 bases are TGTGCCAGCAGCATACAGGGGGCATACATT. The full variable domain, with the rest looked up from reference TRBV7-3 and TRBJ2-4, is GAGVSQTPSNKVTEKGKYVELRCDPISGHTALYWYRQSLGQGPEFLIYFQGTGAADDSGLPNDRFFAVRPEGSVSTLKIQRTERGDSAVYLCASSIQGAYIQYFGAGTRLSVL.

At least ten counts were recorded for this clone. The CDR3 DNA, read in part, is TGTGCCAGCAGCTTGGCGGGGGAAAGCACAGATACG. It yields the protein CASSLAGESTDT. The entire CDR3 protein is CASSLAGESTDTQYF. V usage is TRBV5-4 and J usage is TRBJ2-3, with D perhaps TRBD2 (6 bases). Read sequence stops 3 residues before the CDR3 end, and the germline J gene provides the missing end. Trimming took 0 bases from V and 0 from J, leaving 8 bases between them. The CDR3 length is 15 residues. Per the germline V gene, CDR1 is SGHNT and CDR2 is YYREEE (reference sequence).

This clone has a count of ten or more. The CDR3 region is CASSITGTKGDTQYF. The CDR3 DNA, read in part, is TGTGCCAGTAGTATTACCGGGACAAAAGGAGATACG. This rearrangement joins TRBV19 to TRBJ2-3; a weak D match, TRBD1 (6 bases). The read finishes 3 residues shy of the CDR3 end, and the germline J gene is used to complete it. This CDR3 region has 15 residues. CDR1 and CDR2 (germline): LNHDA, SQIVND (reference sequence). V lost 3 bases to trimming and J lost 5 bases, with 15 bases between them.

Turning to this clone: Read data end 3 residues before the CDR3 end; the end is taken from the germline J gene. This chain links TRBV19 with TRBJ2-1, with 8 bases lining up with TRBD1. The germline gives CDR1 LNHDA, CDR2 SQIVND (reference sequence). The CDR3 length is 16 residues. V lost 1 base, J lost 5 bases, and 7 bases stayed unmatched. The sequenced CDR3 bases are TGTGCCAGTAGTATAGTTAAGGCAGGGGGCAACAATGAG. Encoded protein: CASSIVKAGGNNE. The CDR3 reads in full as CASSIVKAGGNNEQFF.

In this sample, this clone turned up many times. The CDR3 end falls 3 residues outside the read, so it is completed with the germline J gene. This chain joins TRBV18 and TRBJ1-1; D possibly corresponds to TRBD1 (5 bases). Trimming took 2 bases from V and 1 from J, leaving 14 bases between them. CDR3 length equals 16 residues. The germline gives CDR1 KGHSH, CDR2 LQKENI. This chain's CDR3 is CASSPSLYRQNTEAFF. The sequenced CDR3 bases are TGTGCCAGCTCACCATCCCTCTACAGGCAGAACACTGAA. Full variable domain (rest looked up from reference TRBV18 and TRBJ1-1): NAGVMQNPRHLVRRRGQEARLRCSPMKGHSHVYWYRQLPEEGLKFMVYLQKENIIDESGMPKERFSAEFPKEGPSILRIQQVVRGDSAAYFCASSPSLYRQNTEAFFGQGTRLTVV.

There are many counts of this clone. The read terminates 3 residues ahead of where the CDR3 ends, so the germline J gene completes it. V usage is TRBV2 and J usage is TRBJ2-7, with 7 bases matching TRBD2. This CDR3 comprises 15 residues. Per the germline V gene, CDR1 is SNHLY and CDR2 is FYNNEI. J gave up 1 base and V 6 bases, and 9 bases lay outside the gene matches. The CDR3 loop is CASRWGGGLSYEQYF. The sequenced part of the CDR3 DNA is TGTGCCAGCAGGTGGGGGGGAGGCCTTTCCTACGAG.

Points on this clone: The read is 3 residues too short to cover the CDR3 end, so that end is filled in from the germline J gene. The chain employs TRBV13 and TRBJ2-5; TRBD1 is a possible D gene (6 bases). V lost 5 bases, J lost 7 bases, and 8 bases lay in between. The CDR3 consists of 11 residues. Germline V lookup: CDR1 PRHDT, CDR2 FYEKMQ (reference sequence). CDR3 region: CASSQGGTQYF. CDR3 bases read: TGTGCCAGCAGCCAAGGGGGGACC. Supplemented by reference TRBV13 and TRBJ2-5, the full variable domain reads AAGVIQSPRHLIKEKRETATLKCYPIPRHDTVYWYQQGPGQDPQFLISFYEKMQSDKGSIPDRFSAQQFSDYHSELNMSSLELGDSALYFCASSQGGTQYFGPGTRLLVL.

This clone was counted ten times or more. The read falls 3 residues short of the CDR3 end, and the missing part is taken from the germline J gene. The J gene is TRBJ1-6, the V gene TRBV18; weak D call: TRBD1 (6 bases). Germline CDR1 reads KGHSH; CDR2 reads LQKENI. Trimming left V 4 bases short and J 6 bases short, with 10 bases between. The CDR3 loop spans 14 amino acids. Incomplete CDR3 DNA: TGTGCCAGCTCACTGGACAGTACTAATTCACCC. Protein: CASSLDSTNSP. The entire CDR3 reads CASSLDSTNSPLHF.

This clone was counted at least ten times. With the read ending 3 residues before the CDR3 end, the germline J gene is used to fill in that end. The gene calls are TRBV4-2 and TRBJ1-1; 9 bases fit TRBD1. From germline, CDR1 is LGHNA and CDR2 YNFKEQ. Unmatched junction bases numbered 11, after V lost 4 bases and J lost 2 bases. This CDR3 contains 17 residues. This CDR3 is CASSPVGTGWSNTEAFF. The DNA read from the CDR3 is TGTGCCAGCAGCCCTGTGGGGACAGGGTGGAGTAACACTGAA.

In this sample, this clone turned up many times. The DNA ends 3 residues before the CDR3 does, and the rest of the CDR3 is filled in from the germline J gene. V usage is TRBV19 and J usage is TRBJ2-2; D is perhaps TRBD2 (5 bases). Germline CDR1 is LNHDA and CDR2 is SQIVND (reference sequence). The CDR3 spans 16 residues. The germline V and J ends were trimmed by 6 bases and 3 bases, with 17 bases remaining between them. The sequenced part of the CDR3 DNA is TGTGCCAGTAGCACTTTAGGTTCGCGGGACACCGGGGAG. Translated, it gives CASSTLGSRDTGE. The full CDR3 reads CASSTLGSRDTGELFF.

Ten or more counts support this clone. The read ends 3 residues shy of where the CDR3 ends; the end is completed using the germline J gene. This chain connects TRBV19 to TRBJ1-1; TRBD1 matches at 10 bases. The germline gives CDR1 LNHDA, CDR2 SQIVND (reference sequence). The J segment lost 5 bases and the V segment lost 4 bases, leaving 7 bases of the junction unmatched. The CDR3 runs to 15 residues. The sequenced part of the CDR3 DNA is TGTGCCAGTAGTACGGGGGGACAGGGGCGTACTGAA. Translation gives CASSTGGQGRTE. Given in full, the CDR3 is CASSTGGQGRTEAFF.

The table lists this clone with many counts. The read ends 3 residues before the CDR3 terminus; that terminus is restored from the germline J gene. The chain joins TRBV6-2 or TRBV6-3 to TRBJ2-7; 9 positions match TRBD2. The ends lost 7 bases at V and 6 bases at J; junction bases unmatched: 4. CDR3 size: 12 residues. Germline V gene sequence: CDR1 MNHEY, CDR2 SVGEGT. CDR3 sequence: CASTLAGVEQYF. Incomplete CDR3 DNA: TGTGCCAGCACCTTAGCGGGAGTCGAG.

This clone was recorded at least ten times. The CDR3 is cut off 3 residues early in the read; its end comes from the germline J gene. The chain joins TRBV5-1 to TRBJ2-2; 9 bases are a match to TRBD1. CDR1 is SGHRS, CDR2 YFSETQ, per germline. This CDR3 spans 15 amino acids. After removal of 5 bases from V and 3 bases from J, the junction contained 5 bases not matched to a gene. The covered CDR3 bases are TGCGCCAGCAGGGCCGGGACAGGGCACACCGGGGAG. It yields the protein CASRAGTGHTGE. The CDR3, in full, reads CASRAGTGHTGELFF.

This clone was observed many times. The observed sequence ends 3 residues before the CDR3 terminus, with the missing tail filled in from the germline J gene. This sequence joins TRBV7-2 and TRBJ1-1; no firm D call. The CDR3 has 15 amino acids. Germline CDR1 SGHTA, CDR2 FQGNSA. V was trimmed by 0 bases and J by 2 bases, leaving 10 bases between them. CDR3 in amino acids: CASSLASQLNTEAFF. The CDR3 bases that were read are TGTGCCAGCAGCTTAGCCAGTCAATTAAACACTGAA.

This clone was seen many times. Read sequence stops 3 residues before the CDR3 end, and the germline J gene provides the missing end. The rearrangement joins TRBV18 to TRBJ2-4; 11 nucleotides agree with TRBD2. The CDR3 has 17 residues. V shed 0 bases and J 7 bases; nucleotides not matched to a gene: 8. The germline CDR1 and CDR2 sequences are KGHSH and LQKENI. The CDR3 sequence: CASSPPQASGRSNIQYF. The covered CDR3 bases are TGTGCCAGCTCACCACCTCAAGCTAGCGGGAGGTCGAACATT.

This clone was detected a few times. The missing CDR3 end, 3 residues past where the read stops, is filled in from the germline J gene. J is TRBJ2-7 and V is TRBV7-3; 7 nucleotides agree with TRBD1. J lost 2 bases, V lost 1 base, and 11 bases had no gene match. Per the germline V gene, CDR1 is SGHTA and CDR2 is FQGTGA. The CDR3 has 17 amino acids. CDR3 loop: CASSLIPLVTGTYEQYF. The DNA read from the CDR3 is TGTGCCAGCAGCTTAATCCCGCTAGTGACAGGGACCTACGAG.

The sequenced CDR3 bases are TGCGCCAGCAGCTTGTACACAGGGGGCGCGACCTACGAG. This sequence encodes CASSLYTGGATYE. The complete CDR3 reads CASSLYTGGATYEQYF. This chain uses TRBV5-1 with TRBJ2-7, with TRBD1 matching 9 bases. The read terminates 3 residues ahead of where the CDR3 ends, so the germline J gene completes it. The CDR3 runs to 16 residues. Trimming cost V 1 base and J 2 bases; bases outside gene matches: 7. From germline, CDR1 is SGHRS and CDR2 YFSETQ.

Details on this clone: The CDR3 extends 3 residues past the end of the read, so its final part is completed from the germline J gene. This chain uses TRBV30 with TRBJ1-2; TRBD1 aligns across 7 bases. CDR1 and CDR2 from the germline V gene are GTSNPN and SVGIG (reference sequence). The junction had 16 bases not matched to a gene; V was cut back by 0 bases and J by 0 bases. This CDR3 is 19 amino acids long. The covered CDR3 bases are TGTGCCTGGAGTGTCACTACTCGACAGGGTGCTGAAGCTAACTATGGC. This encodes CAWSVTTRQGAEANYG. The entire CDR3 is CAWSVTTRQGAEANYGYTF.

This clone was seen many times. The observed sequence ends 3 residues before the CDR3 terminus, with the missing tail filled in from the germline J gene. V usage is TRBV7-9 and J usage is TRBJ2-1; 10 bases map to TRBD2. Unmatched junction bases numbered 8, after V lost 7 bases and J lost 5 bases. The germline gives CDR1 SEHNR, CDR2 FQNEAQ (reference sequence). The CDR3 has 15 residues. The chain's CDR3 is CASNPGTSANNEQFF. The DNA read from the CDR3 is TGTGCCAGCAACCCGGGGACTAGCGCTAACAATGAG.

This clone came up many times. The read gets to within 3 residues of the CDR3 end, and the germline J gene fills in the rest. The chain combines TRBV7-2 with TRBJ2-2; weak D call: TRBD1 (6 bases). Trimming pared 5 bases from V and 3 bases from J, leaving 13 bases between. There are 15 residues in the CDR3. Germline V lookup: CDR1 SGHTA, CDR2 FQGNSA. CDR3 protein: CASSPNRVDTGELFF. The CDR3 bases that were read are TGTGCCAGCAGCCCCAACAGGGTGGACACCGGGGAG.

This clone has at least ten counts. The sequenced fragment ends 3 residues before the CDR3 boundary, so the rest is inferred from the germline J gene. The rearrangement joins TRBV5-6 to TRBJ1-4; a possible D gene is TRBD1 (6 bases). CDR3 size: 15 residues. Germline loops: CDR1 SGHDT, CDR2 YYEEEE. Trimming left V 0 bases short and J 6 bases short, with 12 bases between. The sequenced CDR3 bases are TGTGCCAGCAGCTTGGTAGGGGAGGGGGATGAAAAA. Protein product: CASSLVGEGDEK. The whole CDR3 protein is CASSLVGEGDEKLFF. Supplemented by reference TRBV5-6 and TRBJ1-4, the full variable domain reads DAGVTQSPTHLIKTRGQQVTLRCSPKSGHDTVSWYQQALGQGPQFIFQYYEEEERQRGNFPDRFSGHQFPNYSSELNVNALLLGDSALYLCASSLVGEGDEKLFFGSGTQLSVL.

On this clone itself: The observed sequence ends 3 residues before the CDR3 terminus, with the missing tail filled in from the germline J gene. The rearrangement joins TRBV30 to TRBJ1-5, with D maybe TRBD1 (6 bases). Germline loops: CDR1 GTSNPN, CDR2 SVGIG (reference sequence). Trimming removed 3 bases from V and 6 bases from J, with 21 bases in between. This CDR3 is built from 16 residues. The CDR3 DNA, read in part, is TGTGCCTGGAGAAGGCGAGGGGGAGGGGGAAGTCAGCCC. Translating it yields CAWRRRGGGGSQP. The entire CDR3 is CAWRRRGGGGSQPQHF. Variable domain in full (rest from reference TRBV30 and TRBJ1-5): SQTIHQWPATLVQPVGSPLSLECTVEGTSNPNLYWYRQAAGRGLQLLFYSVGIGQISSEVPQNLSASRPQDRQFILSSKKLLLSDSGFYLCAWRRRGGGGSQPQHFGDGTRLSIL.

This clone was seen repeatedly, ten times or more. The missing CDR3 end, 3 residues past where the read stops, is filled in from the germline J gene. The gene calls are TRBV30 and TRBJ2-7; 8 bases are shared with TRBD2. This CDR3 region has 14 residues. Germline-derived CDR1 and CDR2 are GTSNPN and SVGIG (reference sequence). V lost 0 bases and J lost 6; bases outside the gene matches: 7. This CDR3 is CAWSVSGRTPEQYF. The CDR3 bases that were read are TGTGCCTGGAGTGTAAGCGGGAGAACCCCCGAG.

The sample holds many counts of this clone. This CDR3 reads CASSARTVNNEKLFF. Incomplete CDR3 DNA: TGTGCCAGCAGCGCTCGGACAGTTAATAATGAAAAA. This chain links TRBV4-2 with TRBJ1-4, with D perhaps matching TRBD1 (6 bases). The sequence runs out 3 residues before the end of the CDR3; the remainder is reconstructed from the germline J gene. The germline gives CDR1 LGHNA, CDR2 YNFKEQ. Trimming removed 5 bases from V and 4 bases from J, with 14 bases in between. CDR3 length equals 15 residues.

This clone has ten or more counts. The sequence runs out 3 residues before the end of the CDR3; the remainder is reconstructed from the germline J gene. V usage is TRBV18 and J usage is TRBJ1-2; 9 bases are a match to TRBD1. Trimming removed 2 bases from V and 2 bases from J; junction bases left unmatched: 6. Germline V lookup: CDR1 KGHSH, CDR2 LQKENI. The CDR3 loop spans 16 amino acids. The CDR3 bases that were read are TGTGCCAGCTCACCAACGGGACAGGGTTCGAACTATGGC. This sequence encodes CASSPTGQGSNYG. The entire CDR3 is CASSPTGQGSNYGYTF.

This clone came up a few times. The CDR3 end lies 3 residues beyond the end of the read and is filled in from the germline J gene. V gene TRBV2 combines with J gene TRBJ1-3, with TRBD1 matching over 10 bases. V dropped 5 bases and J dropped 2; count of bases not matched to a gene: 3. The CDR3 totals 15 residues. Looked up from germline, CDR1 is SNHLY and CDR2 is FYNNEI. The CDR3 bases that were read are TGTGCCAGCAGTCGCGACAGGGGGCCTGGAAACACC. It codes for CASSRDRGPGNT. The whole CDR3 region reads CASSRDRGPGNTIYF. Full variable domain (missing parts from reference TRBV2 and TRBJ1-3): EPEVTQTPSHQVTQMGQEVILRCVPISNHLYFYWYRQILGQKVEFLVSFYNNEISEKSEIFDDQFSVERPDGSNFTLKIRSTKLEDSAMYFCASSRDRGPGNTIYFGEGSWLTVV.

This clone was detected only a few times. The read is 3 residues too short to cover the CDR3 end, so that end is filled in from the germline J gene. The chain recombines TRBV5-5 with TRBJ2-7, with a tentative D call TRBD1 (5 bases). Trimming removed 6 bases from V and 6 bases from J, with 13 bases in between. The CDR3 loop spans 12 amino acids. Germline-derived CDR1 and CDR2 are SGHKS and YYEKEE (reference sequence). Partial CDR3 DNA: TGTGCCAGCACCCGGCAGGGAACCGAG. It specifies CASTRQGTE. The whole CDR3 is CASTRQGTEQYF.

This clone was seen repeatedly, ten times or more. The DNA read from the CDR3 is TGTGCCAGCTCACCGATTGGACTAGCGGGGGGGCGCAATGAG. Protein product: CASSPIGLAGGRNE. The entire CDR3 reads CASSPIGLAGGRNEQFF. This rearrangement joins TRBV18 to TRBJ2-1, with 15 bases lining up with TRBD2. The DNA ends 3 residues before the CDR3 does, and the rest of the CDR3 is filled in from the germline J gene. Germline-derived CDR1 and CDR2 are KGHSH and LQKENI. V gave up 3 bases and J gave up 6 bases; unmatched junction bases: 6. The CDR3 is 17 amino acids. The full variable domain, rest sourced from reference TRBV18 and TRBJ2-1, is NAGVMQNPRHLVRRRGQEARLRCSPMKGHSHVYWYRQLPEEGLKFMVYLQKENIIDESGMPKERFSAEFPKEGPSILRIQQVVRGDSAAYFCASSPIGLAGGRNEQFFGPGTRLTVL.